The subject of this entry is one T cell receptor beta chain. The antigen is unknown. The data are from a study of cytomegalovirus exposure and HLA in healthy donors. Findings and limits, study-wide: In vitro, three CMV-associated chains proved specific for CMV antigens. A later analysis by the authors found several of the most significant clusters apparently linked to common viral pathogens.

The CDR3 spans 15 residues. The V gene's germline CDR1 is MDHEN and CDR2 SYDVKM. Amplification used 60 Vbeta primers and 13 Jbeta primers. The assay was immunoSEQ multiplex PCR, and TCRdb's table has in-frame clones only and misses some. The sample consists of 160,000 or so clones, almost 85% of them appearing once. The rearrangement links TRBV28 to TRBJ2-5; D uncertain. The DNA end lines up better with TRBJ2-7; the J call may be wrong. Sequencing was done on a sample of PBMCs. The sequence came from a woman aged 45-65 years in good health and CMV-seronegative. CDR3 region: CASSSQTWDSYEQYF. The CDR3 DNA sequence: TGTGCCAGCAGTTCACAAACGTGGGACTCCTACGAGCAGTACTTC.